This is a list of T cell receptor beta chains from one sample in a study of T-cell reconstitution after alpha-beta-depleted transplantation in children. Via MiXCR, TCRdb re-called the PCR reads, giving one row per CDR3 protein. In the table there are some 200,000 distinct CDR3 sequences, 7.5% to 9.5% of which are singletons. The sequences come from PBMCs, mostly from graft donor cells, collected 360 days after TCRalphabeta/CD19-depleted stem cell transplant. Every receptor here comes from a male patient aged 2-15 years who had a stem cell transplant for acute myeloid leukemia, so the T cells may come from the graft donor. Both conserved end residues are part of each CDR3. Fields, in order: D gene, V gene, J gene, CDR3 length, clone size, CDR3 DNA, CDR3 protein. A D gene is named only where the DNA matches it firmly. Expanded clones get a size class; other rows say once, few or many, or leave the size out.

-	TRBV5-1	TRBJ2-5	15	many	TGCGCCAGCAGCTTGGCCAAACGACGGCAAGAGACCCAGTACTTC	CASSLAKRRQETQYF
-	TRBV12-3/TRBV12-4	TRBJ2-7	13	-	TGTGCCAGCAGGCCCGGGACAACCTACGAGCAGTACTTC	CASRPGTTYEQYF
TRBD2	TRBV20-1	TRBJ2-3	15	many	TGCAGTGCTAATTTACTAGCGGGGCTCACAGATACGCAGTATTTT	CSANLLAGLTDTQYF
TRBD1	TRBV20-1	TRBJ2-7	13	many	TGCAGTGCTCAGGCAGGGGGCGAGTACGAGCAGTACTTC	CSAQAGGEYEQYF
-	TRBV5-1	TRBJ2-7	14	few	TGCGCCAGCAGCTCTCGGGGAGTCGGCTACGAGCAGTACTTC	CASSSRGVGYEQYF
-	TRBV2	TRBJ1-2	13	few	TGTGCCAGCAGTGTTGGGAAGCCGTATGGCTACACCTTC	CASSVGKPYGYTF
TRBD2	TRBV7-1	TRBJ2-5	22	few	TGTGCCAGCAGATCCGGGACAAAGGGTTTACCTTCTGGACTAGCGGGACAAGAGACCCAGTACTTC	CASRSGTKGLPSGLAGQETQYF
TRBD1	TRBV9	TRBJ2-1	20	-	TGTGCCAGCAGCGTTTCAACCGGGACAGGTCCCTGGAGCTTCTACAATGAGCAGTTCTTC	CASSVSTGTGPWSFYNEQFF
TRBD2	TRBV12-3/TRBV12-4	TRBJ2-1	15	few	TGTGCCAGCAGTGCCGAGACTAGCGGGAGTGATGAGCAGTTCTTC	CASSAETSGSDEQFF
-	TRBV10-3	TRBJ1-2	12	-	TGTGCCATCGGAGGGCAGACCTATGGCTACACCTTC	CAIGGQTYGYTF
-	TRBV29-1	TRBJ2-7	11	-	TGCAGCGTACAAAGACTGGACGAGCAGTACTTC	CSVQRLDEQYF
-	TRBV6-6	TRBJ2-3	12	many	TGTGCCAGCACAGGGAATGTTGATACGCAGTATTTT	CASTGNVDTQYF
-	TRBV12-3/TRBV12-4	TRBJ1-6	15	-	TGTGCCAGCAGTCCACTTGGGGGAGGGGATTCACCCCTCCACTTT	CASSPLGGGDSPLHF
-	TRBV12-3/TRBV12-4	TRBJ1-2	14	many	TGTGCCAGCAGTTTAGGTCTCACCAACTATGGCTACACCTTC	CASSLGLTNYGYTF
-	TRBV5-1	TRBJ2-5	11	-	TGCGCCAGCACCGTCCAAGAGACCCAGTACTTC	CASTVQETQYF
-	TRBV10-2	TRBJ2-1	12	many	TGCGCCAGCAGTGATAAGGGGAATGAGCAGTTCTTC	CASSDKGNEQFF
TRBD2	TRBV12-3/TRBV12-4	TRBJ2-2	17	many	TGTGCCAGCAGTTTCATTAGCGGGGGCCAGAACACCGGGGAGCTGTTTTTT	CASSFISGGQNTGELFF
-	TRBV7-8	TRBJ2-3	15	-	TGTGCCAGCAGCTTAGGAGGGGGGGAAGCAGATACGCAGTATTTT	CASSLGGGEADTQYF
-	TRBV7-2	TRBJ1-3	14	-	TGTGCCAGCAGACCAACAGGAGCTGGAAACACCATATATTTT	CASRPTGAGNTIYF
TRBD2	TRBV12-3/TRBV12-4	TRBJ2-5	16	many	TGTGCCAGCAGTTTAGCGCTAGCGGAGGTCCTCGAGACCCAGTACTTC	CASSLALAEVLETQYF
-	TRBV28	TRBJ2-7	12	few	TGTGCCAGCAGTGCAGGGCCGCAAGAGCAGTACTTC	CASSAGPQEQYF
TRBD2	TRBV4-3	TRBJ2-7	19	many	TGCGCCAGCAGCCCCGGACTAGCGGGAGTGCCCGTGGTTTCCTACGAGCAGTACTTC	CASSPGLAGVPVVSYEQYF
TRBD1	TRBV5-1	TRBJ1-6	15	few	TGCGCCAGCAGCTCAGAGGGGGCCAGAAATTCACCCCTCCACTTT	CASSSEGARNSPLHF
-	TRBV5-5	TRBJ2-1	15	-	TGTGCCAGCAGCATCCTTAGACGCTCCTACAATGAGCAGTTCTTC	CASSILRRSYNEQFF
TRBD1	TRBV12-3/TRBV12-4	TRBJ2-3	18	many	TGTGCCAGCAGTTTAGCGGCAGAGGGGGCTTCTAGCACAGATACGCAGTATTTT	CASSLAAEGASSTDTQYF
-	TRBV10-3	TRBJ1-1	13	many	TGTGCCTTTTCGGACAGCGTGAACACTGAAGCTTTCTTT	CAFSDSVNTEAFF
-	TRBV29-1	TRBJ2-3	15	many	TGCAGCGTTGATAACCTTGAGGGGAGCACAGATACGCAGTATTTT	CSVDNLEGSTDTQYF
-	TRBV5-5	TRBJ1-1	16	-	TGTGCCAGCAGCTTGGCCGGGGGGACGGCAAACACTGAAGCTTTCTTT	CASSLAGGTANTEAFF
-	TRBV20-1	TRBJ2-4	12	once	TGCAGTGCCCGTGGGACTGAGGGCATTCAGTACTTC	CSARGTEGIQYF